Following are 15 T cell receptor beta chains from one sample sequenced in a study of blood T cell repertoires in COVID-19. Sequencing used immunoSEQ multiplex PCR; TCRdb keeps in-frame clones, though not all of them. Here the sample spans 180,000 or so clones, approximately 86% being singletons. The specimen was peripheral blood. The receptors shown here come from a man aged 55-75 years with acute or convalescent COVID-19.

The table lists this clone with a few counts. The CDR3: CASSPSGQGTDTQYF. The CDR3 DNA reads TGTGCCAGCAGTCCGAGCGGGCAGGGCACAGATACGCAGTATTTT. The rearrangement links TRBV27 to TRBJ2-3; possibly TRBD2 for D (6 bases). The CDR3 is made up of 15 amino acids. Per the germline V gene, CDR1 is MNHEY and CDR2 is SMNVEV (reference sequence). Between the trimmed V and J ends, which lost 5 bases and 1 base, there was a span of 13 bases.

The V call is TRBV7-9, the J call TRBJ1-5; 12 nucleotides align to TRBD1. Losses at the gene ends were 5 bases for V and 6 bases for J; bases not matched to a gene: 8. Germline V gives CDR1 SEHNR, CDR2 FQNEAQ (reference sequence). The CDR3 length is 16 residues. The CDR3 sequence is CASSPFSGQGAQPQHF. The CDR3 coding sequence is TGTGCCAGCAGCCCCTTCTCGGGACAGGGGGCTCAGCCCCAGCATTTT.

The chain recombines TRBV11-3 with TRBJ1-6, with 7 bases fitting TRBD1. The CDR3 has 17 residues. The V segment lost 3 bases and the J segment 5 bases; nucleotides outside the gene matches: 10. Germline V gene sequence: CDR1 SGHNT, CDR2 YENEEA. As DNA, the CDR3 is TGTGCCAGCAGCTTTGGCTCTAGGACAGGTGATAATTCACCCCTCCACTTT. Its protein product is CASSFGSRTGDNSPLHF.

This chain connects TRBV11-2 to TRBJ2-3; 13 bases are shared with TRBD2. After removal of 5 bases from V and 3 bases from J, the junction contained 5 bases not matched to a gene. This CDR3 is 16 amino acids long. Germline CDR1 and CDR2: SGHAT and FQNNGV. CDR3 nucleotides: TGTGCCAGCAGCCTGGGGACTAGCGGGATGACAGATACGCAGTATTTT. It translates to CASSLGTSGMTDTQYF.

V is TRBV14 and J is TRBJ2-7; D may be TRBD1 (5 bases). The germline V gene encodes CDR1 SGHDN and CDR2 FVKESK. The V end lost 4 bases, the J end lost 5 bases, and 18 bases lay between the germline ends. The CDR3 length is 15 residues. In DNA form, the CDR3 reads TGTGCCAGCAGCCCTGGGCAGGGCCCAGGGAACGAGCAGTACTTC. Encoded protein: CASSPGQGPGNEQYF. Combining the CDR3 with reference TRBV14 and TRBJ2-7 gives the whole variable domain EAGVTQFPSHSVIEKGQTVTLRCDPISGHDNLYWYRRVMGKEIKFLLHFVKESKQDESGMPNNRFLAERTGGTYSTLKVQPAELEDSGVYFCASSPGQGPGNEQYFGPGTRLTVT.

This clone was detected a few times. The gene calls are TRBV27 and TRBJ2-4, with 11 bases fitting TRBD1. The CDR3 runs to 14 residues. Germline CDR1 MNHEY, CDR2 SMNVEV (reference sequence). The junction had 7 bases not matched to a gene; V was cut back by 6 bases and J by 9 bases. The CDR3 is CASSRPGQGGIQYF. The CDR3 DNA reads as TGTGCCAGCAGCCGACCGGGACAGGGGGGCATTCAGTACTTC.

V is TRBV7-8 and J is TRBJ2-1, with 10 positions matching TRBD2. CDR3 size: 20 residues. Unmatched junction bases numbered 12, after V lost 0 bases and J lost 1 base. Germline V gene data show CDR1 as SGHVS and CDR2 as FQNEAQ. The CDR3 reads CASSLAPFYLAGESYNEQFF. The CDR3 DNA is TGTGCCAGCAGCTTAGCGCCCTTCTACCTAGCGGGAGAGTCCTACAATGAGCAGTTCTTC.

The chain couples TRBV6-1 to TRBJ2-3; 16 nucleotides align to TRBD2. This CDR3 comprises 19 residues. The germline V gene encodes CDR1 MNHNS and CDR2 SASEGT. V shed 4 bases and J 1 base; nucleotides not matched to a gene: 8. Here the CDR3 reads CASSAPGTSGRAGTDTQYF. In DNA form, the CDR3 reads TGTGCCAGCAGTGCCCCCGGGACTAGCGGGAGGGCGGGCACAGATACGCAGTATTTT.

Remarks on this clone: The sample has other DNA sequences that encode this CDR3 too. The V and J genes are TRBV7-3 and TRBJ2-2; D is ambiguous. V was cut by 3 bases and J by 5 bases, with 10 bases left in between. CDR3 length: 14 residues. Looked up from germline, CDR1 is SGHTA and CDR2 is FQGTGA. CDR3 amino acids: CASSFGVGTGELFF. The CDR3 DNA reads as TGTGCCAGCAGCTTTGGCGTCGGGACCGGGGAGCTGTTTTTT.

The chain recombines TRBV19 with TRBJ2-2; maybe TRBD1 (5 bases). Per the germline V gene, CDR1 is LNHDA and CDR2 is SQIVND (reference sequence). V gave up 3 bases and J gave up 3 bases, with 11 bases separating them. The CDR3 extends over 15 amino acids. The CDR3 DNA follows: TGTGCCAGTAGTATCTCCAGGGTAGACACCGGGGAGCTGTTTTTT. As protein: CASSISRVDTGELFF. Drawing the rest from reference TRBV19 and TRBJ2-2, the complete variable domain is DGGITQSPKYLFRKEGQNVTLSCEQNLNHDAMYWYRQDPGQGLRLIYYSQIVNDFQKGDIAEGYSVSREKKESFPLTVTSAQKNPTAFYLCASSISRVDTGELFFGEGSRLTVL.

J is TRBJ2-5 and V is TRBV30; no clear D gene. The V and J ends lost 0 bases and 7 bases respectively, with 6 bases between them. The CDR3 runs to 11 residues. CDR1 is GTSNPN, CDR2 SVGIG, per germline (reference sequence). The DNA for the CDR3 is TGTGCCTGGAGTGTACGCGGGACCCAGTACTTC. It codes for CAWSVRGTQYF.

V gene TRBV30 combines with J gene TRBJ2-5; D unclear. Germline CDR1 reads GTSNPN; CDR2 reads SVGIG (reference sequence). The CDR3 has 13 amino acids. With 1 base removed from V and 5 bases from J, the gap between germline ends came to 11 bases. The CDR3 region is CAWSGPSRETQYF. CDR3 coding DNA: TGTGCCTGGAGTGGCCCTTCGCGCGAGACCCAGTACTTC.

This clone appeared a single time. This chain uses TRBV11-2 with TRBJ2-5; 7 bases line up with TRBD2. Unmatched junction bases numbered 7, after V lost 4 bases and J lost 2 bases. CDR1 is SGHAT and CDR2 is FQNNGV in the germline V gene. CDR3 size: 15 residues. In DNA form, the CDR3 reads TGTGCCAGCAGCTCGATGGGGGGGTTGCAAGAGACCCAGTACTTC. It encodes CASSSMGGLQETQYF.

This clone was recorded once. The chain's CDR3 is CASSLASEKLFF. The CDR3 DNA follows: TGTGCCAGCAGCTTAGCGTCAGAAAAACTGTTTTTT. This chain links TRBV7-9 with TRBJ1-4; D ambiguous. Germline assignment: CDR1 SEHNR and CDR2 FQNEAQ (reference sequence). The CDR3 has 12 residues. V was shortened by 0 bases and J by 8 bases, with 4 bases between the two germline ends.

The V and J genes are TRBV4-1 and TRBJ1-4; D unresolved. Looked up from germline, CDR1 is MGHRA and CDR2 is YSYEKL. V was shortened by 4 bases and J by 3 bases, with 12 bases between the two germline ends. The CDR3 sequence is 15 residues long. The CDR3 coding sequence is TGCGCCAGCAGCCGCGTCGCCGCGCCTAATGAAAAACTGTTTTTT. Translating gives CASSRVAAPNEKLFF.